This TCR beta chain was sequenced for a study of T-cell memory formation after mild COVID-19. Overall study results and limits: Shrinking CD4+ clones resided mostly in CM and EM, and CD8+ ones in EMRA.

Germline V gene lookup returns CDR1 SGDLS and CDR2 YYNGEE. Trimming left V 3 bases short and J 7 bases short, with 11 bases between. The CDR3 loop spans 14 amino acids. TCR alpha and TCR beta cDNA libraries carrying sample barcodes and UMIs were produced by 5'RACE using constant-segment primers. TCRdb fed the 5' RACE reads into MiXCR, producing one record per CDR3 protein. In the table there are 400,000 to 500,000 distinct CDR3 sequences, roughly 20% of which are singletons. About this clonotype itself: Its antigen is not known.

The V gene is TRBV9, the J gene TRBJ1-6; maybe TRBD1 (5 bases). Sequencing was done on a sample of PBMCs or a T cell subset sorted from them (not recorded which). This TCR was sampled from an adult woman who had mild COVID-19 (a few samples of this study predate the infection). Cell type and time point are not known. The CDR3 protein is CASSEGPGNSPLHF. In DNA, the CDR3 is TGTGCCAGCAGCGAGGGACCTGGGAATTCACCCCTCCACTTT.